The rows below give T cell receptor beta chains drawn from one sample of a study of OX40 agonist ivuxolimab in advanced cancers. Clones were sequenced by immunoSEQ multiplex PCR, and TCRdb holds only the in-frame ones, with some missing. The sample lists around 100,000 clones; around nine tenths were seen once. Sample: CD4+ or CD8+ T cells sorted from blood, taken in a trial of the OX40 agonist ivuxolimab. The receptors shown here come from an adult with an advanced solid tumor such as melanoma, head and neck, liver or kidney cancer. CDR3s include the opening cysteine and the closing phenylalanine or tryptophan. D genes are given only for firm matches. Where a row states a size, it is once, few, many or the class of an expanded clone; other rows omit it.

v_call: TRBV18
d_call: .
clone_size: .
j_call: TRBJ2-7
cdr3_aa: CASSLQGRASYEQYF
cdr3_nt: TGTGCCAGCTCACTTCAGGGACGGGCCTCCTACGAGCAGTACTTC

v_call: TRBV6-5
d_call: TRBD1
clone_size: .
j_call: TRBJ2-3
cdr3_aa: CASSLQGARDTQYF
cdr3_nt: TGTGCCAGCAGTCTCCAGGGGGCAAGAGATACGCAGTATTTT

v_call: TRBV9
d_call: .
clone_size: .
j_call: TRBJ2-7
cdr3_aa: CASSFGGGDEQYF
cdr3_nt: TGTGCCAGCAGCTTTGGGGGCGGCGACGAGCAGTACTTC

v_call: TRBV4-1
d_call: .
clone_size: .
j_call: TRBJ2-7
cdr3_aa: CASSQGPGPSYEQYF
cdr3_nt: TGCGCCAGCAGCCAAGGTCCGGGCCCCTCCTACGAGCAGTACTTC

v_call: TRBV15
d_call: .
clone_size: .
j_call: TRBJ2-3
cdr3_aa: CATSRRAWSTDTQYF
cdr3_nt: TGTGCCACCAGCAGAAGGGCATGGAGCACAGATACGCAGTATTTT

v_call: TRBV18
d_call: TRBD1
clone_size: once
j_call: TRBJ2-7
cdr3_aa: CASSLGQGRYEQYF
cdr3_nt: TGTGCCAGCTCCCTCGGACAGGGGAGATACGAGCAGTACTTC

v_call: TRBV6-1
d_call: TRBD1
clone_size: once
j_call: TRBJ2-5
cdr3_aa: CASRSMGQVWETQYF
cdr3_nt: TGTGCCAGCAGGAGCATGGGACAGGTTTGGGAGACCCAGTACTTC

v_call: TRBV2
d_call: .
clone_size: .
j_call: TRBJ1-1
cdr3_aa: CASSPVGGTEAFF
cdr3_nt: TGTGCCAGCAGTCCGGTCGGGGGGACTGAAGCTTTCTTT

v_call: TRBV5-1
d_call: .
clone_size: .
j_call: TRBJ1-2
cdr3_aa: CASSQQGDYGYTF
cdr3_nt: TGCGCCAGCAGTCAACAGGGAGACTATGGCTACACCTTC

v_call: TRBV5-1
d_call: .
clone_size: .
j_call: TRBJ1-6
cdr3_aa: CASSLADTDNSPLHF
cdr3_nt: TGCGCCAGCAGCTTGGCGGACACCGATAATTCACCCCTCCACTTT

v_call: TRBV6-5
d_call: .
clone_size: .
j_call: TRBJ2-7
cdr3_aa: CASSSLAYEQYF
cdr3_nt: TGTGCCAGCAGTTCCCTCGCATACGAGCAGTACTTC

v_call: TRBV7-6
d_call: TRBD2
clone_size: .
j_call: TRBJ2-3
cdr3_aa: CASSLFPSGATDTQYF
cdr3_nt: TGTGCCAGCAGCTTGTTCCCTAGCGGGGCCACAGATACGCAGTATTTT

v_call: TRBV11-3
d_call: .
clone_size: .
j_call: TRBJ1-1
cdr3_aa: CASSRGGHTEAFF
cdr3_nt: TGTGCCAGCAGCAGAGGGGGGCACACTGAAGCTTTCTTT

v_call: TRBV18
d_call: .
clone_size: .
j_call: TRBJ2-7
cdr3_aa: CASSPGLDTYEQYF
cdr3_nt: TGTGCCAGCTCACCAGGGCTGGACACCTACGAGCAGTACTTC

v_call: TRBV7-8
d_call: TRBD1
clone_size: .
j_call: TRBJ2-5
cdr3_aa: CASSPPGTAETQYF
cdr3_nt: TGTGCCAGCAGCCCTCCCGGGACAGCAGAGACCCAGTACTTC

v_call: TRBV6-4
d_call: TRBD1
clone_size: .
j_call: TRBJ2-1
cdr3_aa: CASASQPGTGPHEQFF
cdr3_nt: TGTGCCAGCGCCTCCCAGCCCGGGACAGGGCCCCATGAGCAGTTCTTC

v_call: TRBV4-2
d_call: TRBD2
clone_size: .
j_call: TRBJ2-3
cdr3_aa: CASSQAMTSGGELTDTQYF
cdr3_nt: TGTGCCAGCAGCCAGGCAATGACTAGCGGGGGTGAACTCACAGATACGCAGTATTTT

v_call: TRBV7-6
d_call: TRBD1
clone_size: .
j_call: TRBJ1-1
cdr3_aa: CASSLALTGGGDTEAFF
cdr3_nt: TGTGCCAGCAGCTTAGCCCTAACAGGGGGAGGGGACACTGAAGCTTTCTTT

v_call: TRBV6-5
d_call: .
clone_size: .
j_call: TRBJ2-7
cdr3_aa: CASSYSTRGSYEQYF
cdr3_nt: TGTGCCAGCAGTTACTCGACTCGGGGTTCCTACGAGCAGTACTTC

v_call: TRBV7-2
d_call: .
clone_size: .
j_call: TRBJ2-7
cdr3_aa: CASSLGPPSPSYEQYF
cdr3_nt: TGTGCCAGCAGCTTAGGACCCCCGAGCCCCTCCTACGAGCAGTACTTC

v_call: TRBV4-1
d_call: TRBD1
clone_size: .
j_call: TRBJ2-3
cdr3_aa: CASSQDRVVRDRSTDTQYF
cdr3_nt: TGCGCCAGCAGCCAAGATCGGGTAGTACGGGACAGGAGCACAGATACGCAGTATTTT

v_call: TRBV5-4
d_call: .
clone_size: .
j_call: TRBJ1-2
cdr3_aa: CASSPPGVNEPNYGYTF
cdr3_nt: TGTGCCAGCAGCCCGCCGGGGGTGAACGAGCCTAACTATGGCTACACCTTC

v_call: TRBV7-9
d_call: TRBD2
clone_size: .
j_call: TRBJ2-3
cdr3_aa: CASSFSAGGFPDTQYF
cdr3_nt: TGTGCCAGCAGCTTTTCGGCGGGAGGGTTTCCAGATACGCAGTATTTT

v_call: TRBV30
d_call: .
clone_size: .
j_call: TRBJ1-4
cdr3_aa: CAWSMGPLSEKLFF
cdr3_nt: TGTGCCTGGAGTATGGGGCCCCTCAGTGAAAAACTGTTTTTT

v_call: TRBV10-1
d_call: TRBD2
clone_size: .
j_call: TRBJ2-1
cdr3_aa: CASSESASSGSNEQFF
cdr3_nt: TGCGCCAGCAGTGAGTCGGCGTCTAGCGGTAGTAATGAGCAGTTCTTC

v_call: TRBV7-6
d_call: .
clone_size: .
j_call: TRBJ1-1
cdr3_aa: CASGDWGAFF
cdr3_nt: TGTGCCAGCGGAGACTGGGGAGCTTTCTTT

v_call: TRBV19
d_call: .
clone_size: .
j_call: TRBJ1-3
cdr3_aa: CASSQQGLRNTIYF
cdr3_nt: TGTGCCAGTAGCCAACAGGGATTGAGAAACACCATATATTTT

v_call: TRBV29-1
d_call: .
clone_size: once
j_call: TRBJ1-2
cdr3_aa: CSVEGGALNYGYTF
cdr3_nt: TGCAGCGTTGAGGGGGGGGCCCTAAACTATGGCTACACCTTC

v_call: TRBV4-3
d_call: .
clone_size: .
j_call: TRBJ2-5
cdr3_aa: CASSQGWGAGDRETQYF
cdr3_nt: TGCGCCAGCAGCCAAGGATGGGGGGCAGGGGATAGGGAGACCCAGTACTTC

v_call: TRBV6-5
d_call: .
clone_size: once
j_call: TRBJ1-6
cdr3_aa: CASSYENSASGLHF
cdr3_nt: TGTGCCAGCAGTTACGAGAACAGCGCTTCGGGACTCCACTTT

v_call: TRBV2
d_call: TRBD1
clone_size: .
j_call: TRBJ2-7
cdr3_aa: CASRTDRASSYEQYF
cdr3_nt: TGTGCCAGCAGAACCGACAGGGCGAGCTCCTACGAGCAGTACTTC

v_call: TRBV5-1
d_call: .
clone_size: .
j_call: TRBJ1-1
cdr3_aa: CASSLDRQAFF
cdr3_nt: TGCGCCAGCAGCTTGGACCGTCAAGCTTTCTTT